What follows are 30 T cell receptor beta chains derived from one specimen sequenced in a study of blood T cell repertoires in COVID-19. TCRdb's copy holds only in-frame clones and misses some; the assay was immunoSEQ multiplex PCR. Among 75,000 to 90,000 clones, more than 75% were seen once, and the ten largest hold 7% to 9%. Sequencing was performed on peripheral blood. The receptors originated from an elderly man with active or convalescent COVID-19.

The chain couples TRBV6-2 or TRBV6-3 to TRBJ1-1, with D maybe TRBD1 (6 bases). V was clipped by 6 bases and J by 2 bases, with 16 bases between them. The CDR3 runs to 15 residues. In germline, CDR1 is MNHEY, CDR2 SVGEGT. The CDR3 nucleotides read TGTGCCAGCAGCCAGACCGGGACACCAAACACTGAAGCTTTCTTT. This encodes CASSQTGTPNTEAFF.

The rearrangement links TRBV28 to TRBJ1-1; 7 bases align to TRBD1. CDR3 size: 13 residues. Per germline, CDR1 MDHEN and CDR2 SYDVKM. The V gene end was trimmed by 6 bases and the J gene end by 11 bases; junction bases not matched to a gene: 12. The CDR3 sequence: CASRSGTALWAFF. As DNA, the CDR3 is TGTGCCAGCAGGTCCGGGACAGCGCTATGGGCTTTCTTT.

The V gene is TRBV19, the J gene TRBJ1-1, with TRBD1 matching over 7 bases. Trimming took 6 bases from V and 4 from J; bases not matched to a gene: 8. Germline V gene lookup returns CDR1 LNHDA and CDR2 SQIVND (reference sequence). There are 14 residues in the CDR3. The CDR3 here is CASRLGAGGTEAFF. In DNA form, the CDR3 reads TGTGCCAGTAGACTCGGGGCAGGGGGCACTGAAGCTTTCTTT.

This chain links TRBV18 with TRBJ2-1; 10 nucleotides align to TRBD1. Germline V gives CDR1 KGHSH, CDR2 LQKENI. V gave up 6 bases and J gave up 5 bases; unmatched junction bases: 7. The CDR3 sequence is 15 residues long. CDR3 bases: TGTGCCAGCTCGCCCAGGGACAGGGGCAACAATGAGCAGTTCTTC. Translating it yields CASSPRDRGNNEQFF.

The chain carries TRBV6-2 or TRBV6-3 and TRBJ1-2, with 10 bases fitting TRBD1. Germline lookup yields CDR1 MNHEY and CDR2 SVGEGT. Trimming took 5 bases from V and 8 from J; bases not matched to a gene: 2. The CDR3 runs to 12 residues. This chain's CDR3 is CASSRDRGGYTF. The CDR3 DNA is TGTGCCAGCAGTAGGGACAGGGGCGGCTACACCTTC.

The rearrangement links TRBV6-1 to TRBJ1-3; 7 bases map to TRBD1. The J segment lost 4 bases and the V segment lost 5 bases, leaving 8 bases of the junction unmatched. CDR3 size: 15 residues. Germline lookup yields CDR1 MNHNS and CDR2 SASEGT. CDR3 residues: CASSRSRDRGNTIYF. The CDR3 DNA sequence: TGTGCCAGCAGTCGGTCCCGGGACAGAGGAAACACCATATATTTT.

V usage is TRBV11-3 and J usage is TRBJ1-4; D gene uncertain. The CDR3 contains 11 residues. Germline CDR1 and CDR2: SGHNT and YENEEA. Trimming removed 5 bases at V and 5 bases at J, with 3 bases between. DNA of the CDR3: TGTGCCAGCAGCCTAAATGAAAAACTGTTTTTT. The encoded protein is CASSLNEKLFF.

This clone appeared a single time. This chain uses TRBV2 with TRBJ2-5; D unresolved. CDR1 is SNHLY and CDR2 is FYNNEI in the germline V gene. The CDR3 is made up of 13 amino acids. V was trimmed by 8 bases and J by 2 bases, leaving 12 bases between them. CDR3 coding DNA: TGTGCCAGCGGTCAAACTCGACAAGAGACCCAGTACTTC. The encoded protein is CASGQTRQETQYF.

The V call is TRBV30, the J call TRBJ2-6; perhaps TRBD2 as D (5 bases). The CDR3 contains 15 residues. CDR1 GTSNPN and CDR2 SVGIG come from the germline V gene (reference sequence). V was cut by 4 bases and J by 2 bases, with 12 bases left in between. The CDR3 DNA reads TGTGCCTGGAACCTACGGGGTACTGGGGCCAACGTCCTGACTTTC. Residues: CAWNLRGTGANVLTF.

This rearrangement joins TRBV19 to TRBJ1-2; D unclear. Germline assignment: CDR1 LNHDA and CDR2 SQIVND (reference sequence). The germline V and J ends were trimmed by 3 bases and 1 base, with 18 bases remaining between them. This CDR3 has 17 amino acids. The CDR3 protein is CASSIRQVDAFNYGYTF. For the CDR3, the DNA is TGTGCCAGTAGTATTAGGCAGGTAGATGCCTTTAACTATGGCTACACCTTC.

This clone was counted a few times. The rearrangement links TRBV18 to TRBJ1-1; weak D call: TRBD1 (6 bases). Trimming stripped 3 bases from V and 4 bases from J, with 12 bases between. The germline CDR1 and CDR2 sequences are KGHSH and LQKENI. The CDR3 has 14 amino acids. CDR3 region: CASSPGARGTEAFF. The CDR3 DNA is TGTGCCAGCTCACCCGGGGCCAGGGGCACTGAAGCTTTCTTT.

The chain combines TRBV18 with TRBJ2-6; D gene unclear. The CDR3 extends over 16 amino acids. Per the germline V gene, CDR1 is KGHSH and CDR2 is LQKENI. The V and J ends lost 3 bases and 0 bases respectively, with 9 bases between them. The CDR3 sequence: CASSPGRSSGANVLTF. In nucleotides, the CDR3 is TGTGCCAGCTCACCCGGTCGGAGCTCTGGGGCCAACGTCCTGACTTTC. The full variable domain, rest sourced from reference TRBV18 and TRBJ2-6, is NAGVMQNPRHLVRRRGQEARLRCSPMKGHSHVYWYRQLPEEGLKFMVYLQKENIIDESGMPKERFSAEFPKEGPSILRIQQVVRGDSAAYFCASSPGRSSGANVLTFGAGSRLTVL.

The CDR3 DNA follows: TGCGCCAGCAGTGAGAAGGCTCGGGGTTTGGAGCAGTACGTC. This gives the protein CASSEKARGLEQYV. The chain carries TRBV10-2 and TRBJ2-7, with a possible D match to TRBD2 (5 bases). CDR3 size: 14 residues. Looked up from germline, CDR1 is WSHSY and CDR2 is SAAADI. The V gene lost 2 bases and the J gene lost 7 bases, with 15 bases spanning the gap.

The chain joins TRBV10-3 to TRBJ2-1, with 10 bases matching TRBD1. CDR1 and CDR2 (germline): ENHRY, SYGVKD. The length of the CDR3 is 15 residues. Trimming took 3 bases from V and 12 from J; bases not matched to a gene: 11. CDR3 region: CAISDETGGKTGQFF. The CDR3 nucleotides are TGTGCCATCAGTGACGAGACAGGGGGCAAGACGGGGCAGTTCTTC.

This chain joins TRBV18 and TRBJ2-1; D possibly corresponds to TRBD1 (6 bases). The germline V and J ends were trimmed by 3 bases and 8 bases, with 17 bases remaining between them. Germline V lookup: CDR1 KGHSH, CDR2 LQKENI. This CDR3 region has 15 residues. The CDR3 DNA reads TGTGCCAGCTCACCGCCCGGGACAAGCTTCGATGAGCAGTTCTTC. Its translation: CASSPPGTSFDEQFF.

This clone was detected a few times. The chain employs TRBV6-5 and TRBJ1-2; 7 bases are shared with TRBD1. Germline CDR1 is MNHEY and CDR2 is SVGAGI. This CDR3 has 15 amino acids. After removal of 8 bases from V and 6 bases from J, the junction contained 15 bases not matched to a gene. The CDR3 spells CASSGDSRREHGYTF. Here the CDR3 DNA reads TGTGCCAGCTCCGGGGACAGTCGAAGGGAACATGGCTACACCTTC.

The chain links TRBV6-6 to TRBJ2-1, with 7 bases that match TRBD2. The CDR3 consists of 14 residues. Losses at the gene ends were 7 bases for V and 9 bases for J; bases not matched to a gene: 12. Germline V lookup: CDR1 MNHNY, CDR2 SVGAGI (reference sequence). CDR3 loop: CASMGGGREGEQFF. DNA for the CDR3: TGTGCCAGCATGGGGGGGGGACGAGAGGGTGAGCAGTTCTTC.

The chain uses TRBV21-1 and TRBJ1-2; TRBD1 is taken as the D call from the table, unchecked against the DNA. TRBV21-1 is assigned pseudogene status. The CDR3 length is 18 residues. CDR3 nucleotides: TGTGCCAGCAGCAAGGTGGGTCTGCGTAGGGGCGCGGAAAATGGCTACACCTTC. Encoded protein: CASSKVGLRRGAENGYTF.

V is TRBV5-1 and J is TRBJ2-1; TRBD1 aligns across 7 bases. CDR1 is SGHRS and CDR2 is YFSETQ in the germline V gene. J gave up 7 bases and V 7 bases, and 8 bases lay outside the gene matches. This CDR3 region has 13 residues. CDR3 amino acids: CASATGDRNEQFF. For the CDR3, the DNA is TGCGCCAGCGCTACAGGGGATCGGAATGAGCAGTTCTTC.

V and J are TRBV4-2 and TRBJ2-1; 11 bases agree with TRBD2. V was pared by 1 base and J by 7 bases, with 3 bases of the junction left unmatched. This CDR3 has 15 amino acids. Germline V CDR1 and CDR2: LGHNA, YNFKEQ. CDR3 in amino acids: CASSQVAGGVNEQFF. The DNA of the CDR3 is TGTGCCAGCAGCCAAGTAGCGGGGGGGGTAAATGAGCAGTTCTTC.

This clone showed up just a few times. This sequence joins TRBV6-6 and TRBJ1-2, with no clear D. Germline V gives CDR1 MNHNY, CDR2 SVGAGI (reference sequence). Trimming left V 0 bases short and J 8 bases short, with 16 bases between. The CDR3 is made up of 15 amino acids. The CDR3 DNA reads TGTGCCAGCAGTTACTCGAATCAGGAGGGTGGCGGCTACACCTTC. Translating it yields CASSYSNQEGGGYTF.

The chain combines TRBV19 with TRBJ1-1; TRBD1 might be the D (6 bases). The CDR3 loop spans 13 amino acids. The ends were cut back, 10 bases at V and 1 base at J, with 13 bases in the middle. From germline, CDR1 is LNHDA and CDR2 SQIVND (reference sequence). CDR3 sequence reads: CATMDRGNTEAFF. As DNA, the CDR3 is TGTGCCACCATGGACAGAGGGAACACTGAAGCTTTCTTT. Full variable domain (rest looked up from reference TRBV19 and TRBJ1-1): DGGITQSPKYLFRKEGQNVTLSCEQNLNHDAMYWYRQDPGQGLRLIYYSQIVNDFQKGDIAEGYSVSREKKESFPLTVTSAQKNPTAFYLCATMDRGNTEAFFGQGTRLTVV.

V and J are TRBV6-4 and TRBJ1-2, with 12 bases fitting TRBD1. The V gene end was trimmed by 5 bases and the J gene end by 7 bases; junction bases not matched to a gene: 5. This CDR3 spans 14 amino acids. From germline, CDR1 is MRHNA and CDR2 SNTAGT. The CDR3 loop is CASSPGTGGIGYTF. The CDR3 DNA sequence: TGTGCCAGCAGTCCCGGGACAGGGGGCATTGGCTACACCTTC.

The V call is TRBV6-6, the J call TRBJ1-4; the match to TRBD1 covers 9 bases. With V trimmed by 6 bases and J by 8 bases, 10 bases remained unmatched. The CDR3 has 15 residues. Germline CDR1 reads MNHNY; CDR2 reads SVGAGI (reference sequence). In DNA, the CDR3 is TGTGCCAGCAGGAACCAACAGGGGGCGGGGGAAAAACTGTTTTTT. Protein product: CASRNQQGAGEKLFF.

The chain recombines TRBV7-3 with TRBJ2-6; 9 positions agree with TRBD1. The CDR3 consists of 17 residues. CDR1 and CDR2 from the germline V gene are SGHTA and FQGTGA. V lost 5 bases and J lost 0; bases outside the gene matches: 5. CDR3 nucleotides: TGTGCCAGCAGCCTGAGGGACAGGGCCTCTGGGGCCAACGTCCTGACTTTC. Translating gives CASSLRDRASGANVLTF. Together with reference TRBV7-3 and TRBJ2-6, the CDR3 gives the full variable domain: GAGVSQTPSNKVTEKGKYVELRCDPISGHTALYWYRQSLGQGPEFLIYFQGTGAADDSGLPNDRFFAVRPEGSVSTLKIQRTERGDSAVYLCASSLRDRASGANVLTFGAGSRLTVL.

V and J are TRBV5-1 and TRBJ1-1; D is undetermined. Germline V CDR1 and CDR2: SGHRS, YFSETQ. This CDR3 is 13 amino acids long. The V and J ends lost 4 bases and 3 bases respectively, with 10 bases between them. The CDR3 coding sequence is TGCGCCAGCAGCCCAGGTGTGGACACTGAAGCTTTCTTT. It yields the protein CASSPGVDTEAFF.

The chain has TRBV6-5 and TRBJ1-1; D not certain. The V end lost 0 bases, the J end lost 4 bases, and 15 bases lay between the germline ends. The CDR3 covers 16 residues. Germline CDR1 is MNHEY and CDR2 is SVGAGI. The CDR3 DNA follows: TGTGCCAGCAGTTACTCTCCAACAATCCGGGTCACTGAAGCTTTCTTT. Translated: CASSYSPTIRVTEAFF.

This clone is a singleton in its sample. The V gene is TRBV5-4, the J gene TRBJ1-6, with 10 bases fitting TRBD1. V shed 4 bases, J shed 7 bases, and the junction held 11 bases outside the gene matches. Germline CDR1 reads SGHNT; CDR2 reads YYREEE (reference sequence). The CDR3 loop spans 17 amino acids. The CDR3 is CASSNGQGVTVNSPLHF. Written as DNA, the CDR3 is TGTGCCAGCAGCAACGGACAGGGGGTTACCGTGAATTCACCCCTCCACTTT.

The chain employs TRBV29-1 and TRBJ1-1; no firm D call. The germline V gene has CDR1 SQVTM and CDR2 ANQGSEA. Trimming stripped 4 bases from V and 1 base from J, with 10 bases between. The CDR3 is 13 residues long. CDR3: CSVGLSKNTEAFF. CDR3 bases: TGCAGCGTTGGACTTAGCAAGAACACTGAAGCTTTCTTT.

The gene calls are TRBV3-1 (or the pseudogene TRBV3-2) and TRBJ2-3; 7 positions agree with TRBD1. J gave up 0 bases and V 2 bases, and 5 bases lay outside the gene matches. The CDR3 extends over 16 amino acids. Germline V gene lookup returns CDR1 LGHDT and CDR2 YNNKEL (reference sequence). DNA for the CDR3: TGTGCCAGCAGCCAATACTCGGGACAGAGCACAGATACGCAGTATTTT. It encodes CASSQYSGQSTDTQYF.